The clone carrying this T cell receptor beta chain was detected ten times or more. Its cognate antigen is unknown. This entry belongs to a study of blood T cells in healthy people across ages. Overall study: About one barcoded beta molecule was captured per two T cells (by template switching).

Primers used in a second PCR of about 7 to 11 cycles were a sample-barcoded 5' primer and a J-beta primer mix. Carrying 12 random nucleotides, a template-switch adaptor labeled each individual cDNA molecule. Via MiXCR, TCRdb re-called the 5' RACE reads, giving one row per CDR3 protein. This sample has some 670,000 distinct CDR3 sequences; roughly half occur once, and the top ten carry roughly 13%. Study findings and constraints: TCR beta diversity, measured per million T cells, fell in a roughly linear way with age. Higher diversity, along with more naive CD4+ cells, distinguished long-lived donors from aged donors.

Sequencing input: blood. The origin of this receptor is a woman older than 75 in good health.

The CDR3 coding sequence is TGTGCCAGCAGACTACAGGGGGCTAACTATGGCTACACCTTC. This encodes CASRLQGANYGYTF. The chain links TRBV7-2 to TRBJ1-2; TRBD1 matches 8 bases. The length of the CDR3 is 14 residues. The junction had 3 bases not matched to a gene; V was cut back by 6 bases and J by 0 bases. CDR1 is SGHTA, CDR2 FQGNSA, per germline.